The rows below give T cell receptor beta chains drawn from one sample of a study of a mutant IDH1 vaccine in newly diagnosed glioma. Data came from immunoSEQ multiplex PCR; TCRdb stores just in-frame clones and leaves some out. Among around 51,000 clones, around 80% were seen once, and the ten largest hold under 2%. No cognate antigen is known for these TCRs. The material was PBMCs, obtained from a glioma patient whose treatment included an IDH1 peptide vaccine. These receptors all come from a woman between 35 and 50 years old with glioma. Each CDR3 is given with its conserved first and last residue. A D gene is named only where the DNA matches it firmly. The size field is filled for only some rows; it gives once, few, many or a size class.

clone_size: few; j_call: TRBJ1-1; d_call: TRBD1; cdr3_length: 16; v_call: TRBV5-4; cdr3_nt: TGTGCCAGCAGCTCCGGGACAGGGGGCGAGGGCACTGAAGCTTTCTTT; cdr3_aa: CASSSGTGGEGTEAFF
clone_size: once; j_call: TRBJ1-2; d_call: TRBD1; cdr3_length: 16; v_call: TRBV7-9; cdr3_nt: TGTGCCAGCAGCTCATACCGGGACAGGGGGTTTAATGGCTACACCTTC; cdr3_aa: CASSSYRDRGFNGYTF
clone_size: -; j_call: TRBJ1-4; d_call: TRBD1; cdr3_length: 14; v_call: TRBV27; cdr3_nt: TGTGCCAGCAGTATACAGGGGTCCCTGGAAAAACTGTTTTTT; cdr3_aa: CASSIQGSLEKLFF
clone_size: -; j_call: TRBJ1-2; d_call: -; cdr3_length: 15; v_call: TRBV19; cdr3_nt: TGTGCCAGTACCCTCGCCGGAGGGGCAAACTATGGCTACACCTTC; cdr3_aa: CASTLAGGANYGYTF
clone_size: once; j_call: TRBJ2-1; d_call: TRBD1; cdr3_length: 14; v_call: TRBV9; cdr3_nt: TGTGCCAGCAGCGTCCCGGGACAGGGTGCTAAGCAGTTCTTC; cdr3_aa: CASSVPGQGAKQFF
clone_size: -; j_call: TRBJ2-1; d_call: -; cdr3_length: 15; v_call: TRBV6-5; cdr3_nt: TGTGCCAGCAGTTCCCCCGGGACTTTCTGGAATGAGCAGTTCTTC; cdr3_aa: CASSSPGTFWNEQFF
clone_size: -; j_call: TRBJ1-5; d_call: TRBD1; cdr3_length: 14; v_call: TRBV6-6; cdr3_nt: TGTGCCAGCAATAACAGGGGGCTCGATCAGCCCCAGCATTTT; cdr3_aa: CASNNRGLDQPQHF
clone_size: -; j_call: TRBJ2-7; d_call: TRBD1; cdr3_length: 15; v_call: TRBV7-2; cdr3_nt: TGTGCCAGCAGCTTGAGACAGGGAGACCCCTACGAGCAGTACTTC; cdr3_aa: CASSLRQGDPYEQYF
clone_size: -; j_call: TRBJ1-5; d_call: TRBD1; cdr3_length: 15; v_call: TRBV5-1; cdr3_nt: TGCGCCAGCAGTTCCGGGACAGGGGGCCCCTTCGCCCAGCATTTT; cdr3_aa: CASSSGTGGPFAQHF
clone_size: -; j_call: TRBJ1-5; d_call: -; cdr3_length: 13; v_call: TRBV5-6; cdr3_nt: TGTGCCAGCAGTTCTCGGCCGAATCAGCCCCAGCATTTT; cdr3_aa: CASSSRPNQPQHF
clone_size: -; j_call: TRBJ2-2; d_call: TRBD1; cdr3_length: 15; v_call: TRBV6-1; cdr3_nt: TGTGCCAGCAGACCGACAGGGGCGAACACCGGGGAGCTGTTTTTT; cdr3_aa: CASRPTGANTGELFF
clone_size: -; j_call: TRBJ2-7; d_call: -; cdr3_length: 14; v_call: TRBV19; cdr3_nt: TGTGCCAGTAGTATTGTGGCGGGAACCTACGAGCAGTACTTC; cdr3_aa: CASSIVAGTYEQYF
clone_size: -; j_call: TRBJ1-1; d_call: -; cdr3_length: 15; v_call: TRBV9; cdr3_nt: TGTGCCAGCAGCGTAGACGGGAGGACGAGTGCTGAAGCTTTCTTT; cdr3_aa: CASSVDGRTSAEAFF
clone_size: -; j_call: TRBJ1-2; d_call: -; cdr3_length: 15; v_call: TRBV30; cdr3_nt: TGTGCCTGGAGTGCCAGGACGGTCGCTAACTATGGCTACACCTTC; cdr3_aa: CAWSARTVANYGYTF
clone_size: -; j_call: TRBJ1-2; d_call: TRBD1; cdr3_length: 15; v_call: TRBV9; cdr3_nt: TGTGCCAGCAGCGCAACAGGGGGCGAGAACTATGGCTACACCTTC; cdr3_aa: CASSATGGENYGYTF
clone_size: once; j_call: TRBJ2-7; d_call: -; cdr3_length: 14; v_call: TRBV25-1; cdr3_nt: TGTGCCAGCAGTGAATATAGATTTGGCTACGAGCAGTACTTC; cdr3_aa: CASSEYRFGYEQYF
clone_size: -; j_call: TRBJ2-2; d_call: -; cdr3_length: 15; v_call: TRBV4-3; cdr3_nt: TGCGCCAGCAGCCAAGATCTGACTGTCGGCGGGGAGCTGTTTTTT; cdr3_aa: CASSQDLTVGGELFF
clone_size: -; j_call: TRBJ2-1; d_call: -; cdr3_length: 18; v_call: TRBV7-2; cdr3_nt: TGTGCCAGCAGCCCTTCTCCCCCGGGACGAACAAAGGGGCATGAGCAGTTCTTC; cdr3_aa: CASSPSPPGRTKGHEQFF
clone_size: -; j_call: TRBJ2-4; d_call: TRBD1; cdr3_length: 15; v_call: TRBV6-6; cdr3_nt: TGTGCCAGCAGTTATGGACAGGGGGAATTAAACATTCAGTACTTC; cdr3_aa: CASSYGQGELNIQYF
clone_size: few; j_call: TRBJ1-5; d_call: -; cdr3_length: 13; v_call: TRBV2; cdr3_nt: TGTGCCAGCAGTGCGGGGATGAATCAGCCCCAGCATTTT; cdr3_aa: CASSAGMNQPQHF
clone_size: -; j_call: TRBJ2-3; d_call: -; cdr3_length: 15; v_call: TRBV6-5; cdr3_nt: TGTGCCAGCAGTTGGGCGGCTTCTAACACAGATACGCAGTATTTT; cdr3_aa: CASSWAASNTDTQYF
clone_size: -; j_call: TRBJ2-3; d_call: TRBD1; cdr3_length: 15; v_call: TRBV25-1; cdr3_nt: TGTGCCAGCAGTGAATACAGGGGGCTAGAAGATACGCAGTATTTT; cdr3_aa: CASSEYRGLEDTQYF
clone_size: -; j_call: TRBJ1-4; d_call: -; cdr3_length: 14; v_call: TRBV2; cdr3_nt: TGTGCCAGCAGTGGTGGGGGTGCTAATGAAAAACTGTTTTTT; cdr3_aa: CASSGGGANEKLFF
clone_size: medium-sized; j_call: TRBJ1-4; d_call: -; cdr3_length: 15; v_call: TRBV6-1; cdr3_nt: TGTGCCATCACATCAACCCGCGGGGTTAATGAAAAACTGTTTTTT; cdr3_aa: CAITSTRGVNEKLFF
clone_size: -; j_call: TRBJ1-2; d_call: TRBD1; cdr3_length: 15; v_call: TRBV9; cdr3_nt: TGTGCCAGCAGCGTAGATGGGACAGGGGAATATGGCTACACCTTC; cdr3_aa: CASSVDGTGEYGYTF
clone_size: -; j_call: TRBJ2-3; d_call: -; cdr3_length: 12; v_call: TRBV7-2; cdr3_nt: TGTGCCAGCAGCCCGGGTCCCAATACGCAGTATTTT; cdr3_aa: CASSPGPNTQYF
clone_size: medium-sized; j_call: TRBJ2-1; d_call: -; cdr3_length: 13; v_call: TRBV27; cdr3_nt: TGTGCCAGCAGTTTAGTTAGCGCCGATGAGCAGTTCTTC; cdr3_aa: CASSLVSADEQFF
clone_size: once; j_call: TRBJ2-5; d_call: -; cdr3_length: 14; v_call: TRBV5-1; cdr3_nt: TGCGCCAGCAGCTTTACTGACGGCTTGGAGACCCAGTACTTC; cdr3_aa: CASSFTDGLETQYF
clone_size: -; j_call: TRBJ1-1; d_call: -; cdr3_length: 16; v_call: TRBV27; cdr3_nt: TGTGCCAGCAGTTTACGTCTTCGCGCATCACCTACCAGAGCTTTCTTT; cdr3_aa: CASSLRLRASPTRAFF
clone_size: few; j_call: TRBJ2-5; d_call: -; cdr3_length: 17; v_call: TRBV15; cdr3_nt: TGTGCCACCAGCACCCCCACTGCCACGACGATACAAGAGACCCAGTACTTC; cdr3_aa: CATSTPTATTIQETQYF
clone_size: -; j_call: TRBJ2-1; d_call: TRBD2; cdr3_length: 14; v_call: TRBV18; cdr3_nt: TGTGCCAGCTCACCTACTAGCGAATACAATGAGCAGTTCTTC; cdr3_aa: CASSPTSEYNEQFF
clone_size: -; j_call: TRBJ2-5; d_call: TRBD2; cdr3_length: 13; v_call: TRBV25-1; cdr3_nt: TGTGCCAGCAGTGCGCGGGAGGCGGAGACCCAGTACTTC; cdr3_aa: CASSAREAETQYF
clone_size: -; j_call: TRBJ1-2; d_call: -; cdr3_length: 14; v_call: TRBV7-2; cdr3_nt: TGTGCCAGCAGCTTGGGAAGGGTTAACTATGGCTACACCTTC; cdr3_aa: CASSLGRVNYGYTF
clone_size: once; j_call: TRBJ2-7; d_call: -; cdr3_length: 15; v_call: TRBV28; cdr3_nt: TGTGCCAGCACCCCCGTTTGGGGGGGCGTGTACGAGCAGTACTTC; cdr3_aa: CASTPVWGGVYEQYF
clone_size: -; j_call: TRBJ1-2; d_call: -; cdr3_length: 18; v_call: TRBV10-3; cdr3_nt: TGTGCCATCAGTGAGTCGGAGAGGGTGTCTCTTATTAACTATGGCTACACCTTC; cdr3_aa: CAISESERVSLINYGYTF
clone_size: -; j_call: TRBJ1-1; d_call: -; cdr3_length: 16; v_call: TRBV7-2; cdr3_nt: TGTGCCAGCAGCACTTCCTCGGGGCTACTTCAATCTGAAGCTTTCTTT; cdr3_aa: CASSTSSGLLQSEAFF
clone_size: -; j_call: TRBJ2-1; d_call: TRBD2; cdr3_length: 16; v_call: TRBV29-1; cdr3_nt: TGCAGCGTCACCGGACTAGCAGATAAGGCCTACAATGAGCAGTTCTTC; cdr3_aa: CSVTGLADKAYNEQFF
clone_size: few; j_call: TRBJ2-1; d_call: -; cdr3_length: 12; v_call: TRBV2; cdr3_nt: TGTGCCAGCAGTGAGTCCAGCATGGAGCAGTTCTTC; cdr3_aa: CASSESSMEQFF
clone_size: -; j_call: TRBJ2-1; d_call: -; cdr3_length: 15; v_call: TRBV30; cdr3_nt: TGTGCCTGGAGTGTATCAGGGAAGGCCTACAATGAGCAGTTCTTC; cdr3_aa: CAWSVSGKAYNEQFF
clone_size: -; j_call: TRBJ2-3; d_call: TRBD2; cdr3_length: 17; v_call: TRBV11-2; cdr3_nt: TGTGCCAGCAGCTTAGCATATAGCGGGGGGAGCACAGATACGCAGTATTTT; cdr3_aa: CASSLAYSGGSTDTQYF
clone_size: few; j_call: TRBJ2-3; d_call: -; cdr3_length: 11; v_call: TRBV2; cdr3_nt: TGTGCCAGCAGTGAAAGGGGAGCGCAGTATTTT; cdr3_aa: CASSERGAQYF
clone_size: once; j_call: TRBJ2-3; d_call: -; cdr3_length: 13; v_call: TRBV29-1; cdr3_nt: TGCAGCGTCGCAGGACCGAGCACAGATACGCAGTATTTT; cdr3_aa: CSVAGPSTDTQYF
clone_size: -; j_call: TRBJ1-2; d_call: -; cdr3_length: 15; v_call: TRBV10-3; cdr3_nt: TGTGCCATCAGCTCTTACAGTCCCGGAACGTATGGCTACACCTTC; cdr3_aa: CAISSYSPGTYGYTF
clone_size: -; j_call: TRBJ1-6; d_call: -; cdr3_length: 16; v_call: TRBV5-1; cdr3_nt: TGCGCCAGCAGCTTGGCCACCGGGGGGGAGAATTCACCCCTCCACTTT; cdr3_aa: CASSLATGGENSPLHF
clone_size: few; j_call: TRBJ1-2; d_call: -; cdr3_length: 14; v_call: TRBV19; cdr3_nt: TGTGCCAGTAGTACACCAGGGGCGCCGGCTGGCTACACCTTC; cdr3_aa: CASSTPGAPAGYTF
clone_size: -; j_call: TRBJ2-1; d_call: TRBD1; cdr3_length: 13; v_call: TRBV6-1; cdr3_nt: TGTGCCAGCAGTGCCGGGACAGGGAATGAGCAGTTCTTC; cdr3_aa: CASSAGTGNEQFF
clone_size: -; j_call: TRBJ2-5; d_call: -; cdr3_length: 13; v_call: TRBV4-3; cdr3_nt: TGCGCCAGCAGAAGGACCCCACAAGAGACCCAGTACTTC; cdr3_aa: CASRRTPQETQYF
clone_size: -; j_call: TRBJ2-1; d_call: -; cdr3_length: 13; v_call: TRBV6-5; cdr3_nt: TGTGCCAGCAGCTTCGGGGGTTACAATGAGCAGTTCTTC; cdr3_aa: CASSFGGYNEQFF
clone_size: -; j_call: TRBJ2-1; d_call: -; cdr3_length: 15; v_call: TRBV5-6; cdr3_nt: TGTGCCAGCAGCTTGGGTTATGAGGCCAGGGGTGAGCAGTTCTTC; cdr3_aa: CASSLGYEARGEQFF
clone_size: -; j_call: TRBJ1-1; d_call: -; cdr3_length: 14; v_call: TRBV4-1; cdr3_nt: TGCGCCAGCAGCCAAATAGACAAGGCCTATGAAGCTTTCTTT; cdr3_aa: CASSQIDKAYEAFF
clone_size: -; j_call: TRBJ1-2; d_call: -; cdr3_length: 16; v_call: TRBV30; cdr3_nt: TGTGCCTGGAGGAAGCCCCCCAGGGGTACCAACTATGGCTACACCTTC; cdr3_aa: CAWRKPPRGTNYGYTF
clone_size: -; j_call: TRBJ2-7; d_call: TRBD2; cdr3_length: 17; v_call: TRBV4-2; cdr3_nt: TGTGCCAGCAGCCAAGGAGCGACTAGCGGGTTAACCTACGAGCAGTACTTC; cdr3_aa: CASSQGATSGLTYEQYF
clone_size: -; j_call: TRBJ2-3; d_call: -; cdr3_length: 15; v_call: TRBV5-1; cdr3_nt: TGCGCCAGCTCGGGGTCGGGGGACCGCACAGATACGCAGTATTTT; cdr3_aa: CASSGSGDRTDTQYF
clone_size: -; j_call: TRBJ2-2; d_call: -; cdr3_length: 15; v_call: TRBV5-1; cdr3_nt: TGCGCCAGCAGCTTGGAGGTCGGCAACACCGGGGAGCTGTTTTTT; cdr3_aa: CASSLEVGNTGELFF
clone_size: -; j_call: TRBJ1-3; d_call: TRBD1; cdr3_length: 16; v_call: TRBV19; cdr3_nt: TGTGCCAGTACGGACAGGGGGCATACGTCTGGAAACACCATATATTTT; cdr3_aa: CASTDRGHTSGNTIYF
clone_size: -; j_call: TRBJ2-5; d_call: -; cdr3_length: 11; v_call: TRBV20-1; cdr3_nt: TGCAGTGCTAGGACGGGGGAGACCCAGTACTTC; cdr3_aa: CSARTGETQYF
clone_size: -; j_call: TRBJ1-2; d_call: -; cdr3_length: 18; v_call: TRBV13; cdr3_nt: TGTGCCAGCAGCTTAGAGAGGGAGGGGGGGACGAATAACTATGGCTACACCTTC; cdr3_aa: CASSLEREGGTNNYGYTF